One and the same sample provided the 3 T cell receptor beta chains below, sequenced in a study of human T cells and chemical hapten exposure. The time point here: patch test 1, 2 weeks after DPC sensitization. Indicated treatment: therapeutic diphenylcyclopropenone sensitization with weekly scalp DPC. In TCRdb, the RACE reads were re-called with MiXCR into one record per CDR3 protein. The table lists some 380,000 distinct CDR3 sequences, nearly 5% of them singletons. The material was whole blood, obtained in connection with sensitization to the hapten diphenylcyclopropenone (DPC). These receptors were collected from a woman in her forties or fifties with alopecia areata. Some clones in this sample may be carry-over from other donors' samples.

Many counts were recorded for this clonotype. The chain employs TRBV29-1 and TRBJ1-4; 10 positions agree with TRBD1. Germline values: CDR1 SQVTM, CDR2 ANQGSEA. CDR3 length: 13 residues. V dropped 7 bases and J dropped 6; count of bases not matched to a gene: 5. CDR3 amino acids: CSARTGGYEKLFF. For the CDR3, the DNA is TGCAGCGCCAGGACAGGGGGGTATGAAAAACTGTTTTTT.

This clonotype was detected only a few times. The rearrangement links TRBV28 to TRBJ2-1, with a possible D match to TRBD1 (5 bases). V was clipped by 3 bases and J by 6 bases, with 18 bases between them. The CDR3 sequence is 16 residues long. Germline lookup yields CDR1 MDHEN and CDR2 SYDVKM. DNA for the CDR3: TGTGCCAGCAGTTTGATCGACAGTATCTGGGGCAATGAGCAGTTCTTC. Amino acid sequence: CASSLIDSIWGNEQFF.

This clonotype was picked up many times. This chain connects TRBV28 to TRBJ1-5, with D possibly matching TRBD1 (6 bases). V was cut by 5 bases and J by 6 bases, with 11 bases left in between. The CDR3 extends over 13 amino acids. In germline, CDR1 is MDHEN, CDR2 SYDVKM. CDR3 bases: TGTGCCAGCAGTGGGGGCGGGACTCAGCCCCAGCATTTT. Its protein product is CASSGGGTQPQHF.